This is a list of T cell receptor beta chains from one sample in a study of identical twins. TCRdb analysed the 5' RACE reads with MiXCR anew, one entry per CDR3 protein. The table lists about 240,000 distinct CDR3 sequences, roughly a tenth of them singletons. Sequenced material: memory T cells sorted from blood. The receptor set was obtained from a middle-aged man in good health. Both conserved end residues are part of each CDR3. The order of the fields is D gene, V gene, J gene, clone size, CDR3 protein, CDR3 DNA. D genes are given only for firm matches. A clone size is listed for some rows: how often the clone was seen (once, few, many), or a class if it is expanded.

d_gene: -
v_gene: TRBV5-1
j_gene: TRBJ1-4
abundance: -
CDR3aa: CASSLGPGTTNEKLFF
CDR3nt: TGCGCCAGCAGCTTGGGTCCAGGGACTACTAATGAAAAACTGTTTTTT

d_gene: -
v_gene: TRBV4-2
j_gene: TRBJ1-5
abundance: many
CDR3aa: CASSQESGSQPQHF
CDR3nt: TGTGCCAGCAGCCAAGAATCAGGGAGCCAGCCCCAGCATTTT

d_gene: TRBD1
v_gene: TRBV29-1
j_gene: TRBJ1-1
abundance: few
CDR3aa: CSVRDRQNTEAFF
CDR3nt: TGCAGCGTTCGGGACAGACAAAACACTGAAGCTTTCTTT

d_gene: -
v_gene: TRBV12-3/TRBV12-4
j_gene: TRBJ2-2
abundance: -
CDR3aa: CASRPRGSNTGELFF
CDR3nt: TGTGCCAGCAGACCGAGGGGGTCTAACACCGGGGAGCTGTTTTTT

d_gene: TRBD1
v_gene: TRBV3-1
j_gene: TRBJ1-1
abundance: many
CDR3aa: CASSPGGQGASEAFF
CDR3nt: TGTGCCAGCAGCCCGGGGGGACAGGGGGCCTCTGAAGCTTTCTTT

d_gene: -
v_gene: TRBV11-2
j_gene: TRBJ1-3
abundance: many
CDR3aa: CASSPSSLASLGRRGNTIYF
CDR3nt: TGTGCCAGCAGCCCTTCGTCCCTCGCATCACTCGGACGGCGAGGAAACACCATATATTTT

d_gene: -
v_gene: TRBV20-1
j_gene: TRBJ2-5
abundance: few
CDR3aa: CSARGLGRETQYF
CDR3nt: TGCAGTGCCCGTGGACTGGGGCGAGAGACCCAGTACTTC

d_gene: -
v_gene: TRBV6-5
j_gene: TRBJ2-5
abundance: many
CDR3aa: CASSYGVSKETQYF
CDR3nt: TGTGCCAGCAGTTATGGGGTTTCGAAAGAGACCCAGTACTTC

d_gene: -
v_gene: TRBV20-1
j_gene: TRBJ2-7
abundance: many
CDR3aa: CSARDRHGYEQYF
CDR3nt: TGCAGTGCTAGAGATCGTCACGGCTACGAGCAGTACTTC

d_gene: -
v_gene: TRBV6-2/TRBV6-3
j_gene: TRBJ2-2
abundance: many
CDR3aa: CASSYSNTGELFF
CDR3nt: TGTGCCAGCAGTTACTCGAATACGGGGGAGCTGTTTTTT

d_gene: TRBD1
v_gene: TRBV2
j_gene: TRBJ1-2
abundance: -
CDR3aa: CASTTGVDAGYTF
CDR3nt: TGTGCCAGCACGACAGGGGTGGATGCTGGCTACACCTTC

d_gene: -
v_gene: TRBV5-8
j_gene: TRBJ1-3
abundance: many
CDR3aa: CASSLGRVFSGNTIYF
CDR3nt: TGTGCCAGCAGCTTGGGTAGGGTGTTCTCTGGAAACACCATATATTTT

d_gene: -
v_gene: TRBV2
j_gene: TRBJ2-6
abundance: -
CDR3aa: CASSDWSAHSVGFSGANVLTF
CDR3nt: TGTGCCAGCAGTGATTGGTCAGCTCATTCGGTCGGGTTCTCTGGGGCCAACGTCCTGACTTTC

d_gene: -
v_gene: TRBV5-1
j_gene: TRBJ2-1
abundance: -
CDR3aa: CASSLSSNTYNEQFF
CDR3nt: TGCGCCAGCAGCTTGTCCAGCAATACCTACAATGAGCAGTTCTTC

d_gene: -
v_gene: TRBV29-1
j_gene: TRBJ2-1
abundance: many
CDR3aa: CSVVAGLYNEQFF
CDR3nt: TGCAGCGTTGTGGCAGGGTTGTACAATGAGCAGTTCTTC

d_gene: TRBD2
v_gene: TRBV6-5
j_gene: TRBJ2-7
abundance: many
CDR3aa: CASSYGTSANPTYEQYF
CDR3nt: TGTGCCAGCAGTTACGGGACTAGCGCGAACCCCACCTACGAGCAGTACTTC

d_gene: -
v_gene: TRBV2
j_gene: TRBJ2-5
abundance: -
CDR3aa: CASREIQETQYF
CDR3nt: TGTGCCAGCAGAGAGATTCAAGAGACCCAGTACTTC

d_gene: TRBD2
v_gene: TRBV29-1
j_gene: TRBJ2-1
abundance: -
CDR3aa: CSVGRDNEQFF
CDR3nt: TGCAGCGTAGGGAGGGACAATGAGCAGTTCTTC

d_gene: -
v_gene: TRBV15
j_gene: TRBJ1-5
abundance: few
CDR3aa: CATSSGRYSNQPQHF
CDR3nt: TGTGCCACCAGCAGCGGGAGATATAGCAATCAGCCCCAGCATTTT

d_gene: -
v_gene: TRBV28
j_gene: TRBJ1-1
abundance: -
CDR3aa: CASSLFGFRRLVNTEAFF
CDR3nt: TGTGCCAGCAGTTTATTTGGGTTCCGTAGGCTCGTGAACACTGAAGCTTTCTTT

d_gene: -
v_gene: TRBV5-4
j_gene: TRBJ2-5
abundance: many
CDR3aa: CASSNDPGSQETQYF
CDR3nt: TGTGCCAGCAGCAATGATCCGGGATCTCAAGAGACCCAGTACTTC